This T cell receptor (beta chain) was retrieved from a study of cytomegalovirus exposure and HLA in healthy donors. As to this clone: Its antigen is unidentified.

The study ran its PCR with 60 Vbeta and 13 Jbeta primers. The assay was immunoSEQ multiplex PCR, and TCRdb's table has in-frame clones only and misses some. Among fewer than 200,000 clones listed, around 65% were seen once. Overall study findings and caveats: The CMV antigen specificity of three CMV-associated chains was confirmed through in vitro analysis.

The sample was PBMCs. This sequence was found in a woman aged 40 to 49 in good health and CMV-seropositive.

The CDR3 loop is CASSYKRNEQFF. The DNA of the CDR3 is TGTGCCAGCAGCTATAAGCGCAATGAGCAGTTCTTC. This chain uses TRBV5-4 with TRBJ2-1; D call uncertain. Germline V lookup: CDR1 SGHNT, CDR2 YYREEE (reference sequence). This CDR3 region has 12 residues. V was clipped by 3 bases and J by 6 bases, with 7 bases between them. The variable domain in full, with the rest retrieved from reference TRBV5-4 and TRBJ2-1, is ETGVTQSPTHLIKTRGQQVTLRCSSQSGHNTVSWYQQALGQGPQFIFQYYREEENGRGNFPPRFSGLQFPNYSSELNVNALELDDSALYLCASSYKRNEQFFGPGTRLTVL.